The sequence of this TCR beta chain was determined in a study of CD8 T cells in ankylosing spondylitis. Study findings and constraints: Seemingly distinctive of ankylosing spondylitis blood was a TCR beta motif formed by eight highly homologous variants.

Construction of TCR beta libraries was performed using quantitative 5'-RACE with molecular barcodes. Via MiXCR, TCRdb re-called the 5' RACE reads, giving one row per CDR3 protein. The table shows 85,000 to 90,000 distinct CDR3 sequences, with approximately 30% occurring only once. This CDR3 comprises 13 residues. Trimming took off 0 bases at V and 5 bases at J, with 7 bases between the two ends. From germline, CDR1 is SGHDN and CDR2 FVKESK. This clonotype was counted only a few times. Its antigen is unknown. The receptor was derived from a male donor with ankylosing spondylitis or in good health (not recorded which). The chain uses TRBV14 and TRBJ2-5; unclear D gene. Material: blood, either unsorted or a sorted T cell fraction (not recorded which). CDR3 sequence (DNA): TGTGCCAGCAGCCAAGAAAGAGCGGAGACCCAGTACTTC. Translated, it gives CASSQERAETQYF.